The 22 T cell receptor beta chains reported below all come from one sample, sequenced in a study of blood T cell repertoires in COVID-19. Assay used: immunoSEQ multiplex PCR; TCRdb lists only in-frame clones, some missing. This table holds about 370,000 clones, around 87% found once. The sample taken for sequencing was PBMCs or T cells enriched from blood (not recorded which). Every receptor here comes from a man aged 18-30 years who had recovered from COVID-19.

The rearrangement joins TRBV7-9 to TRBJ1-5; TRBD1 is a possible D gene (6 bases). The CDR3 spans 14 residues. V shed 5 bases and J shed 2 bases, with 10 bases lying between them. The V gene's germline CDR1 is SEHNR and CDR2 FQNEAQ (reference sequence). The CDR3 loop reads CASSPNRGNQPQHF. The CDR3 DNA reads TGTGCCAGCAGCCCTAACAGGGGCAATCAGCCCCAGCATTTT.

J is TRBJ1-5 and V is TRBV19; 11 bases line up with TRBD1. The germline CDR1 and CDR2 sequences are LNHDA and SQIVND (reference sequence). The CDR3 runs 15 residues. The V and J ends lost 4 bases and 6 bases, in that order; junction bases with no gene match: 5. The CDR3 region has the DNA TGTGCCAGTAGTAACTCGGACAGGGGGCCTCAGCCCCAGCATTTT. Its translation is CASSNSDRGPQPQHF. Looking up the rest from reference TRBV19 and TRBJ1-5 gives the full variable domain: DGGITQSPKYLFRKEGQNVTLSCEQNLNHDAMYWYRQDPGQGLRLIYYSQIVNDFQKGDIAEGYSVSREKKESFPLTVTSAQKNPTAFYLCASSNSDRGPQPQHFGDGTRLSIL.

This chain links TRBV7-3 with TRBJ2-7, with D possibly being TRBD1 (6 bases). CDR3 length equals 15 residues. Trimming shortened V by 2 bases and J by 1 base, and 12 bases separated the two germline ends. Germline assignment: CDR1 SGHTA and CDR2 FQGTGA. In DNA form, the CDR3 reads TGTGCCAGCAGCTTAGAGCCCGGACAGTCCTACGAGCAGTACTTC. Encoded protein: CASSLEPGQSYEQYF.

The chain combines TRBV7-2 with TRBJ1-2, with 8 bases identical to TRBD1. This CDR3 has 16 residues. The J segment lost 5 bases and the V segment lost 5 bases, leaving 13 bases of the junction unmatched. Germline CDR1 and CDR2: SGHTA and FQGNSA. The CDR3 DNA follows: TGTGCCAGCAGCCCGCTGACGGACAGGGAGCAGTATGGCTACACCTTC. It translates to CASSPLTDREQYGYTF.

V and J are TRBV2 and TRBJ2-7, with 7 bases identical to TRBD2. Germline loops: CDR1 SNHLY, CDR2 FYNNEI. Trimming took 2 bases from V and 4 from J; bases not matched to a gene: 8. The length of the CDR3 is 15 residues. For the CDR3, the DNA is TGTGCCAGCAGTGAACGGGCGGGGGTTCTGTACGAGCAGTACTTC. Its protein is CASSERAGVLYEQYF. Using reference TRBV2 and TRBJ2-7 for the parts outside the CDR3, the full variable domain is EPEVTQTPSHQVTQMGQEVILRCVPISNHLYFYWYRQILGQKVEFLVSFYNNEISEKSEIFDDQFSVERPDGSNFTLKIRSTKLEDSAMYFCASSERAGVLYEQYFGPGTRLTVT.

The chain carries TRBV19 and TRBJ1-2, with 7 positions matching TRBD1. Trimming took 4 bases from V and 0 from J; bases not matched to a gene: 5. From germline, CDR1 is LNHDA and CDR2 SQIVND (reference sequence). The CDR3 spans 15 residues. For the CDR3, the DNA is TGTGCCAGTAGTACCCGGACAGGAGCTAACTATGGCTACACCTTC. This codes for CASSTRTGANYGYTF.

This sequence joins TRBV10-3 and TRBJ1-1, with D tentatively TRBD1 (5 bases). This CDR3 contains 12 residues. The germline V gene encodes CDR1 ENHRY and CDR2 SYGVKD. Trimming removed 7 bases from V and 6 bases from J, with 12 bases in between. The CDR3 reads CAIMGRDSEAFF. CDR3 DNA: TGTGCCATCATGGGCAGGGATTCTGAAGCTTTCTTT.

There are a few counts of this clone. The V call is TRBV5-1, the J call TRBJ2-5; possibly TRBD1 for D (5 bases). Trimming took 0 bases from V and 5 from J, leaving 11 bases between them. The CDR3 loop spans 14 amino acids. The V gene's germline CDR1 is SGHRS and CDR2 YFSETQ. CDR3 region: CASSLAGYKETQYF. The CDR3 DNA sequence: TGCGCCAGCAGCTTGGCAGGGTATAAGGAGACCCAGTACTTC.

The sample holds one count of this clone. The rearrangement links TRBV7-9 to TRBJ2-4; D is perhaps TRBD2 (6 bases). This CDR3 is 15 amino acids long. V dropped 2 bases and J dropped 6 bases, with 14 bases sitting between them. Germline V gene lookup returns CDR1 SEHNR and CDR2 FQNEAQ (reference sequence). CDR3 in DNA: TGTGCCAGCAGCTTATTTACCGGGAGAGGAAACATTCAGTACTTC. Protein product: CASSLFTGRGNIQYF.

The rearrangement joins TRBV24-1 to TRBJ2-1; the match to TRBD1 covers 7 bases. The germline V gene encodes CDR1 KGHDR and CDR2 SFDVKD. CDR3 size: 13 residues. V shed 5 bases and J 4 bases; nucleotides not matched to a gene: 1. DNA for the CDR3: TGTGCCACCAGTGTGACAGGGTACAATGAGCAGTTCTTC. Translation: CATSVTGYNEQFF.

This sequence joins TRBV5-5 and TRBJ2-5; a weak D match, TRBD2 (6 bases). Trimming took off 6 bases at V and 4 bases at J, with 16 bases between the two ends. This CDR3 region has 14 residues. Looked up from germline, CDR1 is SGHKS and CDR2 is YYEKEE (reference sequence). DNA of the CDR3: TGTGCCAGCACCTTAGTCGGGGGTGGAGAGACCCAGTACTTC. Protein: CASTLVGGGETQYF.

This chain links TRBV21-1 with TRBJ2-2; the table assigns TRBD1, which was not confirmed against the DNA. TRBV21-1 is labeled a pseudogene. The CDR3 consists of 16 residues. The chain's CDR3 is CASSTNRGDNTGELFF. CDR3 coding DNA: TGTGCCAGCAGCACAAACAGGGGGGATAACACCGGGGAGCTGTTTTTT.

V is TRBV7-2 and J is TRBJ2-7; tentatively, D is TRBD2 (6 bases). The CDR3 totals 17 residues. V was pared by 2 bases and J by 2 bases, with 19 bases between. Germline CDR1 reads SGHTA; CDR2 reads FQGNSA. CDR3 amino acids: CASSLRGGGLITYEQYF. Written as DNA, the CDR3 is TGTGCCAGCAGCTTACGGGGAGGCGGTTTAATAACCTACGAGCAGTACTTC.

V usage is TRBV15 and J usage is TRBJ1-2; D gene ambiguous. The CDR3 extends over 14 amino acids. Germline V lookup: CDR1 LNHNV, CDR2 YYDKDF (reference sequence). The V gene lost 0 bases and the J gene lost 7 bases, with 12 bases spanning the gap. In nucleotides, the CDR3 is TGTGCCACCAGCAGAGATCATTTGGCTGCTGGCTACACCTTC. Its translation: CATSRDHLAAGYTF.

The rearrangement joins TRBV2 to TRBJ2-6; a weak D match, TRBD2 (6 bases). The CDR3 is made up of 18 amino acids. Germline CDR1 SNHLY, CDR2 FYNNEI. The V gene lost 5 bases and the J gene lost 0 bases, with 17 bases spanning the gap. CDR3 residues: CASSISGTPSSGANVLTF. In DNA, the CDR3 is TGTGCCAGCAGTATATCCGGGACTCCCTCCTCTGGGGCCAACGTCCTGACTTTC.

The chain couples TRBV10-1 to TRBJ2-1; 8 bases fit TRBD2. The ends lost 3 bases at V and 4 bases at J; junction bases unmatched: 5. The CDR3 has 15 residues. The germline gives CDR1 WNHNN, CDR2 SYGVQD (reference sequence). The DNA for the CDR3 is TGCGCCAGCAGTGACGGGGTAGCGGGGTACAATGAGCAGTTCTTC. Translating it yields CASSDGVAGYNEQFF.

The chain carries TRBV10-3 and TRBJ2-5; 7 positions agree with TRBD2. The CDR3 spans 15 residues. V shed 3 bases and J 4 bases; nucleotides not matched to a gene: 8. Germline CDR1 reads ENHRY; CDR2 reads SYGVKD. CDR3 bases: TGTGCCATCAGTGAAAGCGGGAAGGGTCCAGAGACCCAGTACTTC. Protein: CAISESGKGPETQYF.

This rearrangement joins TRBV6-2 or TRBV6-3 to TRBJ1-2, with 12 nucleotides matching TRBD1. The CDR3 length is 14 residues. Trimming removed 6 bases from V and 8 bases from J; junction bases left unmatched: 7. In germline, CDR1 is MNHEY, CDR2 SVGEGT. CDR3 coding DNA: TGTGCCAGCAGGCCTCCCGGGACAGGGGGCGGCTACACCTTC. Protein sequence: CASRPPGTGGGYTF.

The V and J genes are TRBV2 and TRBJ1-6; 8 nucleotides agree with TRBD1. V was pared by 8 bases and J by 7 bases, with 4 bases of the junction left unmatched. The CDR3 extends over 13 amino acids. Germline CDR1 and CDR2: SNHLY and FYNNEI. CDR3 sequence: CASLRTGNSPLHF. The CDR3 DNA is TGTGCCAGCCTTCGGACAGGGAATTCACCCCTCCACTTT.

This rearrangement joins TRBV7-3 to TRBJ1-1, with D possibly being TRBD1 (5 bases). Germline V gene sequence: CDR1 SGHTA, CDR2 FQGTGA. V was pared by 0 bases and J by 4 bases, with 9 bases between. The CDR3 loop spans 14 amino acids. CDR3 protein: CASSLTGAGTEAFF. CDR3 nucleotide sequence: TGTGCCAGCAGCTTAACAGGGGCAGGCACTGAAGCTTTCTTT.

To note about this clone: Other nucleotide sequences from this sample produce the same CDR3. The CDR3 DNA follows: TGCGCCAGCAGCTTAACAGGGGATGCTAACTATGGCTACACCTTC. Encoded protein: CASSLTGDANYGYTF. The chain carries TRBV5-1 and TRBJ1-2, with TRBD1 matching over 7 bases. Trimming cost V 2 bases and J 0 bases; bases outside gene matches: 4. The CDR3 has 15 amino acids. Germline assignment: CDR1 SGHRS and CDR2 YFSETQ.

The genes are TRBV6-5 and TRBJ2-7; D may be TRBD1 (6 bases). The V gene lost 9 bases and the J gene lost 6 bases, with 12 bases spanning the gap. The CDR3 is 11 amino acids. CDR1 MNHEY and CDR2 SVGAGI come from the germline V gene. In DNA form, the CDR3 reads TGTGCCAGTCTTCAGGGGTCCGAGCAGTACTTC. The encoded protein is CASLQGSEQYF.